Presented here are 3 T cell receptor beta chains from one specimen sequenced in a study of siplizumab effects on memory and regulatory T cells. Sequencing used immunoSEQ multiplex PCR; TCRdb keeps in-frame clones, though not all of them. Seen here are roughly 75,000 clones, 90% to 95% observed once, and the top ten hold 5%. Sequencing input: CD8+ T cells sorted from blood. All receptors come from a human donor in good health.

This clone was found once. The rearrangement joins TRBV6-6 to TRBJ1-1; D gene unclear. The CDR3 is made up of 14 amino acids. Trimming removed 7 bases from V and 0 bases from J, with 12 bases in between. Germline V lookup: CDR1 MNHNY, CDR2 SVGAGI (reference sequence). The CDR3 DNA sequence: TGTGCCAGCAACGCTACCCCCCTGAACACTGAAGCTTTCTTT. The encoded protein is CASNATPLNTEAFF.

CDR3 protein: CASSLVPSGAHEQYF. The DNA of the CDR3 is TGCGCCAGCAGCTTGGTGCCTAGCGGGGCCCACGAGCAGTACTTC. This chain links TRBV5-1 with TRBJ2-7, with 9 bases that match TRBD2. The ends lost 0 bases at V and 5 bases at J; junction bases unmatched: 6. Germline CDR1 and CDR2: SGHRS and YFSETQ. The CDR3 consists of 15 residues.

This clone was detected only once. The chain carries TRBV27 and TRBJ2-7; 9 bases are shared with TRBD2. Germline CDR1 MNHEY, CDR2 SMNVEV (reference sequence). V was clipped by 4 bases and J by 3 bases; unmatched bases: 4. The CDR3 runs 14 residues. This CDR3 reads CASSYSGGIYEQYF. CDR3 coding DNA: TGTGCCAGCAGTTATAGCGGGGGAATCTACGAGCAGTACTTC.